These 20 T cell receptor beta chains originate from one sample sequenced in a study of T cell clones after liver transplantation. The protocol was immunoSEQ multiplex PCR, while the TCRdb copy is restricted to in-frame clones and leaves out a portion. The table records about 75,000 clones, around four fifths of them present only once. The specimen was CD4+ T cells from blood, collected 48 to 50 months after liver transplant. The receptors originated from a human patient who received a liver transplant. Some of these T cells may belong to the graft donor.

This chain connects TRBV20-1 to TRBJ2-1; either TRBD1 or TRBD2 may supply D (5 bases each). The CDR3 extends over 11 amino acids. The V end lost 6 bases, the J end lost 5 bases, and 8 bases lay between the germline ends. Germline V gene data show CDR1 as DFQATT and CDR2 as SNEGSKA (reference sequence). The CDR3 nucleotides read TGCAGTGCAGGGACCGACAATGAGCAGTTCTTC. Amino acid sequence: CSAGTDNEQFF.

This clone was seen a single time. The V and J genes are TRBV7-2 and TRBJ2-1, with D uncertain. Trimming left V 5 bases short and J 4 bases short, with 9 bases between. Looked up from germline, CDR1 is SGHTA and CDR2 is FQGNSA. The length of the CDR3 is 13 residues. The CDR3 protein is CASSLSGYNEQFF. CDR3 in DNA: TGTGCCAGCAGCCTTAGTGGATACAATGAGCAGTTCTTC.

The chain joins TRBV5-8 to TRBJ2-3; unclear D gene. From germline, CDR1 is SGHTS and CDR2 YDEGEE. The V and J ends lost 1 base and 1 base respectively, with 4 bases between them. This CDR3 region has 13 residues. In nucleotides, the CDR3 is TGTGCCAGCAGCTTGCAGGGCACAGATACGCAGTATTTT. Translating gives CASSLQGTDTQYF.

The rearrangement links TRBV11-3 to TRBJ2-7; a possible D gene is TRBD2 (7 bases). Germline loops: CDR1 SGHNT, CDR2 YENEEA. Trimming removed 3 bases at V and 6 bases at J, with 12 bases between. This CDR3 is built from 13 residues. The CDR3 protein is CASSLKGGGEQYF. In nucleotides, the CDR3 is TGTGCCAGCAGCTTGAAGGGAGGGGGCGAGCAGTACTTC.

The chain has TRBV19 and TRBJ2-7; 8 positions match TRBD1. This CDR3 is built from 14 residues. V lost 5 bases and J lost 2; bases outside the gene matches: 5. Germline-derived CDR1 and CDR2 are LNHDA and SQIVND (reference sequence). The CDR3 region has the DNA TGTGCCAGTAGTTCTCCGGGACAGGCCTACGAGCAGTACTTC. Protein: CASSSPGQAYEQYF.

The chain employs TRBV2 and TRBJ2-7; D unclear. With 7 bases removed from V and 0 bases from J, the gap between germline ends came to 19 bases. Germline CDR1 SNHLY, CDR2 FYNNEI. The CDR3 covers 16 residues. The CDR3, as DNA: TGTGCCAGCACTGGGCAGTCCTGGGCTAGCTCCTACGAGCAGTACTTC. Translated, it gives CASTGQSWASSYEQYF.

In the case of this clone: This same CDR3 is encoded by further DNA sequences in the sample. The chain uses TRBV5-6 and TRBJ1-5, with a weak D call TRBD1 (5 bases). The CDR3 is made up of 15 amino acids. From germline, CDR1 is SGHDT and CDR2 YYEEEE. The germline V and J ends were trimmed by 3 bases and 1 base, with 11 bases remaining between them. The CDR3 sequence: CASSSRGESNQPQHF. The DNA of the CDR3 is TGTGCCAGCAGCTCTAGAGGGGAAAGCAATCAGCCCCAGCATTTT. The entire variable domain, with the rest obtained from reference TRBV5-6 and TRBJ1-5, is as follows: DAGVTQSPTHLIKTRGQQVTLRCSPKSGHDTVSWYQQALGQGPQFIFQYYEEEERQRGNFPDRFSGHQFPNYSSELNVNALLLGDSALYLCASSSRGESNQPQHFGDGTRLSIL.

The chain couples TRBV5-4 to TRBJ2-3; D possibly corresponds to TRBD1 (6 bases). V was trimmed by 5 bases and J by 0 bases, leaving 13 bases between them. Germline V CDR1 and CDR2: SGHNT, YYREEE (reference sequence). The length of the CDR3 is 15 residues. The CDR3 region has the DNA TGTGCCAGCAGTCAAGGGGGAACTAGCACAGATACGCAGTATTTT. This encodes CASSQGGTSTDTQYF.

The J gene is TRBJ1-1, the V gene TRBV7-2, with D perhaps matching TRBD1 (5 bases). The V and J ends lost 7 bases and 0 bases respectively, with 12 bases between them. The V gene's germline CDR1 is SGHTA and CDR2 FQGNSA. This CDR3 is 14 amino acids long. CDR3 in amino acids: CASTPGPMNTEAFF. The CDR3 bases are TGTGCCAGCACCCCGGGACCGATGAACACTGAAGCTTTCTTT.

As to this clone: The identical CDR3 is also encoded by other nucleotide sequences in the sample. The CDR3 is CASSLGVGANVLTF. The CDR3 region has the DNA TGTGCCAGCAGCTTAGGTGTAGGGGCCAACGTCCTGACTTTC. The chain uses TRBV7-2 and TRBJ2-6; no clear D. The germline V gene encodes CDR1 SGHTA and CDR2 FQGNSA. The V and J ends lost 1 base and 4 bases respectively, with 5 bases between them. The CDR3 is 14 residues long.

The rearrangement joins TRBV7-2 to TRBJ1-1; D is perhaps TRBD1 (6 bases). The CDR3 totals 17 residues. Deletions cut 2 bases from V and 1 base from J, with 17 bases between. In germline, CDR1 is SGHTA, CDR2 FQGNSA. CDR3 bases: TGTGCCAGCAGCTTATTTTCTCGTGGGACAACGAACACTGAAGCTTTCTTT. Its translation: CASSLFSRGTTNTEAFF.

The chain links TRBV12-5 to TRBJ2-1; D is uncertain. Trimming removed 2 bases at V and 6 bases at J, with 17 bases between. CDR3 length equals 16 residues. Germline loops: CDR1 LGHNT, CDR2 FRNRAP. CDR3 residues: CASGLFTPGGSNEQFF. The CDR3 DNA is TGTGCTAGTGGTTTGTTCACGCCCGGTGGATCCAATGAGCAGTTCTTC.

The rearrangement uses TRBV5-1 and TRBJ1-1, with 7 bases aligning to TRBD1. Trimming removed 3 bases from V and 4 bases from J; junction bases left unmatched: 6. The CDR3 has 14 residues. CDR1 SGHRS and CDR2 YFSETQ come from the germline V gene. CDR3: CASSSGTVGTEAFF. Here the CDR3 DNA reads TGCGCCAGCAGCTCCGGGACAGTGGGCACTGAAGCTTTCTTT.

The chain carries TRBV6-1 and TRBJ2-3; 10 bases agree with TRBD2. CDR1 MNHNS and CDR2 SASEGT come from the germline V gene. The CDR3 loop spans 17 amino acids. V lost 3 bases, J lost 1 base, and 7 bases stayed unmatched. The CDR3 nucleotides are TGTGCCAGCAGTGATGCTAGCGGGAGTGGTGGCACAGATACGCAGTATTTT. It specifies CASSDASGSGGTDTQYF.

The chain joins TRBV9 to TRBJ1-3; D is possibly TRBD1 (5 bases). The V gene's germline CDR1 is SGDLS and CDR2 YYNGEE. The CDR3 is 15 amino acids. Trimming left V 4 bases short and J 4 bases short, with 15 bases between. The CDR3 DNA is TGTGCCAGCAGCCCACCGACAGTCTCCGGAAACACCATATATTTT. Translation: CASSPPTVSGNTIYF.

The genes are TRBV30 and TRBJ2-3; TRBD2 is a possible D gene (6 bases). Per germline, CDR1 GTSNPN and CDR2 SVGIG (reference sequence). This CDR3 is built from 16 residues. V dropped 3 bases and J dropped 2 bases, with 18 bases sitting between them. The CDR3: CAWSPPGSGLTDTQYF. CDR3 coding DNA: TGTGCCTGGAGCCCCCCGGGTAGCGGACTCACAGATACGCAGTATTTT.

Only one count was recorded for this clone. This rearrangement joins TRBV19 to TRBJ1-5; D remains unclear. The CDR3 sequence is 17 residues long. The germline gives CDR1 LNHDA, CDR2 SQIVND (reference sequence). V lost 7 bases and J lost 5, with 24 bases in between. This chain's CDR3 is CASTTHRKIGIYQPQHF. CDR3 bases: TGTGCCAGTACAACCCACCGGAAAATAGGGATATATCAGCCCCAGCATTTT.

This rearrangement joins TRBV19 to TRBJ1-3; D remains ambiguous. The germline CDR1 and CDR2 sequences are LNHDA and SQIVND (reference sequence). The CDR3 extends over 14 amino acids. V shed 7 bases and J shed 0 bases, with 10 bases lying between them. This chain's CDR3 is CASTKTHSGNTIYF. CDR3 nucleotides: TGTGCCAGTACCAAGACGCACTCTGGAAACACCATATATTTT.

This rearrangement joins TRBV5-1 to TRBJ2-3, with 8 bases fitting TRBD1. This CDR3 has 15 amino acids. From germline, CDR1 is SGHRS and CDR2 YFSETQ. Unmatched junction bases numbered 5, after V lost 3 bases and J lost 2 bases. The CDR3 DNA is TGCGCCAGCAGCTACCAGGGGGCTATCACAGATACGCAGTATTTT. This translates into CASSYQGAITDTQYF.

V is TRBV25-1 and J is TRBJ1-1; 8 nucleotides match TRBD1. The CDR3 consists of 14 residues. Germline CDR1 and CDR2: MGHDK and SYGVNS. Trimming cost V 2 bases and J 1 base; bases outside gene matches: 0. The CDR3 is CASSEQGANTEAFF. DNA of the CDR3: TGTGCCAGCAGTGAACAGGGGGCGAACACTGAAGCTTTCTTT.